The clone carrying this T cell receptor (beta chain) has a handful of counts. As yet, its antigen is unknown. The junction does not match germline at one end; this may be a read error. These data originate in a study of type 1 regulatory T cells. Study as a whole: T-allo10 is an in vitro-generated, Tr1-enriched CD4 T cell product specific for alloantigen.

TCRdb independently ran MiXCR on the reads; one entry per CDR3 protein. The sample holds some 71,000 distinct CDR3 sequences, less than 25% seen once. The germline CDR1 and CDR2 sequences are SGHTA and FQGNSA. The CDR3 is made up of 12 amino acids. The study, taken as a whole, reports: Type 1 regulatory T cells had a more restricted TCR repertoire than non-type 1 regulatory T cells.

This sequence was found in a human donor in good health. The V call is TRBV7-2, the J call TRBJ2-1; D is ambiguous. The source material was cultured type 1 regulatory T (Tr1) cells, either the whole culture or a sorted fraction (not recorded which). The CDR3 loop is CAGSSPGNEQFF. The CDR3 nucleotides are TGTGCCGGCAGCTCCCCGGGCAATGAGCAGTTCTTC.